Presented here are 25 T cell receptor beta chains from one specimen sequenced in a study of T cell responses to AZD1222 COVID-19 vaccine. Clones were read by immunoSEQ multiplex PCR, and TCRdb kept only the in-frame ones, dropping some. The sample records 150,000 to 200,000 clones, around 93% being singletons. The sample here was peripheral blood, taken on day 0 of AZD1222 vaccination. The origin of the receptors is an adult in good health.

The chain links TRBV28 to TRBJ1-3, with D unclear. Germline-derived CDR1 and CDR2 are MDHEN and SYDVKM. The CDR3 is 16 residues long. Trimming left V 6 bases short and J 4 bases short, with 19 bases between. In nucleotides, the CDR3 is TGTGCCAGCAGACACCGGACGGCTCTGGTGGGAAACACCATATATTTT. This translates into CASRHRTALVGNTIYF. Variable domain in full (rest from reference TRBV28 and TRBJ1-3): DVKVTQSSRYLVKRTGEKVFLECVQDMDHENMFWYRQDPGLGLRLIYFSYDVKMKEKGDIPEGYSVSREKKERFSLILESASTNQTSMYLCASRHRTALVGNTIYFGEGSWLTVV.

This clone has only one observation. The rearrangement links TRBV5-4 to TRBJ1-4, with D maybe TRBD1 (5 bases). The CDR3 runs to 13 residues. Trimming stripped 2 bases from V and 7 bases from J, with 9 bases between. CDR1 is SGHNT and CDR2 is YYREEE in the germline V gene (reference sequence). CDR3 DNA sequence: TGTGCCAGCAGCTTAGGGGTCGGTGAAAAACTGTTTTTT. This translates into CASSLGVGEKLFF.

The genes are TRBV4-3 and TRBJ1-2; 8 bases match TRBD1. CDR3 length equals 14 residues. Germline assignment: CDR1 LGHNA and CDR2 YSLEER. Trimming cost V 4 bases and J 8 bases; bases outside gene matches: 9. CDR3: CASSLGTGWEGYTF. The DNA of the CDR3 is TGCGCCAGCAGCCTCGGGACAGGATGGGAGGGCTACACCTTC.

This chain uses TRBV19 with TRBJ1-1; D perhaps matches TRBD1 (6 bases). The V gene lost 5 bases and the J gene lost 9 bases, with 25 bases spanning the gap. Germline CDR1 reads LNHDA; CDR2 reads SQIVND (reference sequence). CDR3 length equals 16 residues. CDR3 sequence: CASSPGSGAKTKKAFF. The CDR3 nucleotides read TGTGCCAGTAGTCCCGGGTCGGGGGCGAAAACCAAAAAAGCTTTCTTT.

This chain joins TRBV3-1 (or the pseudogene TRBV3-2) and TRBJ1-4; possibly TRBD1 for D (6 bases). This CDR3 is 17 amino acids long. The germline gives CDR1 LGHDT, CDR2 YNNKEL (reference sequence). Trimming removed 1 base at V and 3 bases at J, with 15 bases between. The CDR3 here is CASSQVGPQGPNEKLFF. The DNA for the CDR3 is TGTGCCAGCAGCCAAGTGGGGCCACAGGGACCTAATGAAAAACTGTTTTTT.

This chain uses TRBV24-1 with TRBJ1-3; D is unclear. This CDR3 contains 15 residues. Germline values: CDR1 KGHDR, CDR2 SFDVKD. V lost 9 bases to trimming and J lost 0 bases, with 14 bases between them. CDR3 residues: CATLERLASGNTIYF. The CDR3 DNA sequence: TGTGCCACCCTCGAACGGTTGGCCTCTGGAAACACCATATATTTT.

This clone appeared once. The chain has TRBV20-1 and TRBJ2-1; possibly TRBD1 for D (5 bases). V was clipped by 3 bases and J by 0 bases, with 9 bases between them. The CDR3 runs to 14 residues. Germline V CDR1 and CDR2: DFQATT, SNEGSKA (reference sequence). For the CDR3, the DNA is TGCAGTGCTAGTTTTAGGGGCTCCTACAATGAGCAGTTCTTC. It translates to CSASFRGSYNEQFF.

V usage is TRBV18 and J usage is TRBJ1-5; the D gene is possibly TRBD1 (6 bases). Germline V gene lookup returns CDR1 KGHSH and CDR2 LQKENI. The CDR3 loop spans 14 amino acids. The V and J ends lost 6 bases and 4 bases respectively, with 13 bases between them. The CDR3: CASSSGTSNQPQHF. The CDR3 DNA reads as TGTGCCAGCTCGTCCGGGACAAGTAATCAGCCCCAGCATTTT.

The chain couples TRBV28 to TRBJ1-5; TRBD1 might be the D (5 bases). V was shortened by 6 bases and J by 3 bases, with 18 bases between the two germline ends. This CDR3 comprises 16 residues. CDR1 is MDHEN and CDR2 is SYDVKM in the germline V gene. This CDR3 is CASSLGVQVNNQPQHF. CDR3 nucleotides: TGTGCCAGCAGCCTAGGGGTCCAGGTGAACAATCAGCCCCAGCATTTT.

The V gene is TRBV2, the J gene TRBJ2-1; a weak D match, TRBD2 (5 bases). Germline V gene sequence: CDR1 SNHLY, CDR2 FYNNEI. This CDR3 region has 12 residues. The ends were cut back, 9 bases at V and 10 bases at J, with 16 bases in the middle. DNA of the CDR3: TGTGCCAGGGCTAGGACGCGGAGGGAGCAGTTCTTC. It translates to CARARTRREQFF. Complete variable domain (other parts from reference TRBV2 and TRBJ2-1): EPEVTQTPSHQVTQMGQEVILRCVPISNHLYFYWYRQILGQKVEFLVSFYNNEISEKSEIFDDQFSVERPDGSNFTLKIRSTKLEDSAMYFCARARTRREQFFGPGTRLTVL.

This clone was detected once. The chain carries TRBV7-9 and TRBJ2-1; no firm D call. With 5 bases removed from V and 0 bases from J, the gap between germline ends came to 8 bases. Germline V gene sequence: CDR1 SEHNR, CDR2 FQNEAQ (reference sequence). CDR3 size: 14 residues. The CDR3 loop reads CASSHTVSYNEQFF. The CDR3 bases are TGTGCCAGCAGCCACACAGTCTCCTACAATGAGCAGTTCTTC.

This clone was counted a single time. The V call is TRBV2, the J call TRBJ1-1; no clear D gene. V was pared by 4 bases and J by 0 bases, with 3 bases between. The CDR3 contains 12 residues. The germline CDR1 and CDR2 sequences are SNHLY and FYNNEI. The CDR3 DNA reads TGTGCCAGCAGTGCGATGAACACTGAAGCTTTCTTT. Encoded protein: CASSAMNTEAFF.

The J gene is TRBJ2-1, the V gene TRBV6-5, with D possibly TRBD2 on 6 matching bases. V shed 8 bases and J shed 4 bases, with 15 bases lying between them. Per the germline V gene, CDR1 is MNHEY and CDR2 is SVGAGI. The CDR3 contains 14 residues. The CDR3 DNA reads as TGTGCCAGCGACCGGACGGAGGGTTACAATGAGCAGTTCTTC. This sequence encodes CASDRTEGYNEQFF.

The chain has TRBV30 and TRBJ2-1; a possible D gene is TRBD2 (5 bases). CDR3 length: 12 residues. The germline CDR1 and CDR2 sequences are GTSNPN and SVGIG (reference sequence). V dropped 0 bases and J dropped 13 bases, with 13 bases sitting between them. Here the CDR3 DNA reads TGTGCCTGGAGTGTCCTGACTACCCCACAGTTCTTC. Its translation is CAWSVLTTPQFF.

Remarks on this clone: The same CDR3 arises from other DNA sequences in this sample as well. This chain uses TRBV6-5 with TRBJ1-5, with D possibly being TRBD1 (6 bases). Looked up from germline, CDR1 is MNHEY and CDR2 is SVGAGI. The CDR3 runs to 13 residues. V was cut by 3 bases and J by 6 bases, with 9 bases left in between. CDR3 coding DNA: TGTGCCAGCAGTTATTCCAGGGGTCAGCCCCAGCATTTT. It encodes CASSYSRGQPQHF.

The CDR3 DNA sequence: TGTGCCAGTAGTATGGGACAGGGGGCAGATACGCAGTATTTT. Protein product: CASSMGQGADTQYF. The V and J genes are TRBV19 and TRBJ2-3; 11 nucleotides match TRBD1. This CDR3 contains 14 residues. V trimming: 3 bases; J trimming: 4 bases; junction bases outside the gene matches: 0. Germline CDR1 and CDR2: LNHDA and SQIVND (reference sequence).

About this clone: At one boundary the junction diverges from the germline segment, which might be a read error. The V and J genes are TRBV28 and TRBJ2-7, with D perhaps TRBD2 (5 bases). The CDR3 sequence is 14 residues long. The germline V gene has CDR1 MDHEN and CDR2 SYDVKM. CDR3 nucleotide sequence: TGTGCCAGCCGTTTGGAGGAACTCTCCTACGAGCAGTACTTC. Protein product: CASRLEELSYEQYF. The full variable domain, in which reference TRBV28 and TRBJ2-7 provide the parts outside the CDR3, is DVKVTQSSRYLVKRTGEKVFLECVQDMDHENMFWYRQDPGLGLRLIYFSYDVKMKEKGDIPEGYSVSREKKERFSLILESASTNQTSMYLCASRLEELSYEQYFGPGTRLTVT.

This chain joins TRBV10-3 and TRBJ1-2; maybe TRBD1 (6 bases). Trimming took off 2 bases at V and 0 bases at J, with 13 bases between the two ends. The CDR3 spans 16 residues. The germline V gene encodes CDR1 ENHRY and CDR2 SYGVKD. The CDR3 sequence: CAISEDRTGANYGYTF. The CDR3 DNA sequence: TGTGCCATCAGTGAGGACAGGACGGGCGCTAACTATGGCTACACCTTC.

The chain is built from TRBV7-9 and TRBJ2-5; 9 bases are a match to TRBD2. This CDR3 spans 16 amino acids. The V gene end was trimmed by 5 bases and the J gene end by 5 bases; junction bases not matched to a gene: 12. Germline V gene data show CDR1 as SEHNR and CDR2 as FQNEAQ (reference sequence). CDR3 bases: TGTGCCAGCAGCCCCAGGGGGGGACTAGCACGGGAGACCCAGTACTTC. Encoded protein: CASSPRGGLARETQYF.

This chain links TRBV24-1 with TRBJ2-3, with D perhaps matching TRBD2 (6 bases). Germline CDR1 KGHDR, CDR2 SFDVKD. With 9 bases removed from V and 4 bases from J, the gap between germline ends came to 16 bases. The CDR3 covers 14 residues. The CDR3 region has the DNA TGTGCCACCCGACAATCGGCTAGCGCAGATACGCAGTATTTT. Translated, it gives CATRQSASADTQYF.

The gene calls are TRBV19 and TRBJ2-1, with D possibly matching TRBD2 (6 bases). There are 16 residues in the CDR3. Trimming shortened V by 3 bases and J by 2 bases, and 14 bases separated the two germline ends. The germline CDR1 and CDR2 sequences are LNHDA and SQIVND (reference sequence). This chain's CDR3 is CASSMTPRGTYNEQFF. In DNA, the CDR3 is TGTGCCAGTAGTATGACCCCGCGGGGAACCTACAATGAGCAGTTCTTC.

J is TRBJ2-3 and V is TRBV12-5; D not certain. CDR1 and CDR2 (germline): LGHNT, FRNRAP. V was shortened by 3 bases and J by 6 bases, with 7 bases between the two germline ends. CDR3 length: 12 amino acids. This chain's CDR3 is CASGFAGDTQYF. As DNA, the CDR3 is TGTGCTAGTGGTTTCGCTGGGGATACGCAGTATTTT.

The rearrangement links TRBV14 to TRBJ1-2, with unresolved D. Trimming stripped 1 base from V and 9 bases from J, with 12 bases between. This CDR3 is 13 amino acids long. Per the germline V gene, CDR1 is SGHDN and CDR2 is FVKESK. The CDR3 sequence: CASSQVSGERYTF. Here the CDR3 DNA reads TGTGCCAGCAGCCAAGTGTCAGGCGAGCGCTACACCTTC. The full variable domain, completed using reference TRBV14 and TRBJ1-2, is EAGVTQFPSHSVIEKGQTVTLRCDPISGHDNLYWYRRVMGKEIKFLLHFVKESKQDESGMPNNRFLAERTGGTYSTLKVQPAELEDSGVYFCASSQVSGERYTFGSGTRLTVV.

The sample holds a few counts of this clone. The chain couples TRBV6-4 to TRBJ2-2; TRBD2 aligns across 13 bases. V gave up 2 bases and J gave up 3 bases; unmatched junction bases: 3. CDR3 size: 17 residues. Germline CDR1 MRHNA, CDR2 SNTAGT. The CDR3 here is CASSDRLAGGHTGELFF. CDR3 coding DNA: TGTGCCAGCAGTGACCGACTAGCGGGAGGTCACACCGGGGAGCTGTTTTTT.

This rearrangement joins TRBV19 to TRBJ1-1, with 7 bases that match TRBD1. The V gene's germline CDR1 is LNHDA and CDR2 SQIVND (reference sequence). V dropped 3 bases and J dropped 4; count of bases not matched to a gene: 8. The CDR3 spans 15 residues. The CDR3 bases are TGTGCCAGTAGTATCGGGACAGAAGTTATCACTGAAGCTTTCTTT. Amino acid sequence: CASSIGTEVITEAFF.